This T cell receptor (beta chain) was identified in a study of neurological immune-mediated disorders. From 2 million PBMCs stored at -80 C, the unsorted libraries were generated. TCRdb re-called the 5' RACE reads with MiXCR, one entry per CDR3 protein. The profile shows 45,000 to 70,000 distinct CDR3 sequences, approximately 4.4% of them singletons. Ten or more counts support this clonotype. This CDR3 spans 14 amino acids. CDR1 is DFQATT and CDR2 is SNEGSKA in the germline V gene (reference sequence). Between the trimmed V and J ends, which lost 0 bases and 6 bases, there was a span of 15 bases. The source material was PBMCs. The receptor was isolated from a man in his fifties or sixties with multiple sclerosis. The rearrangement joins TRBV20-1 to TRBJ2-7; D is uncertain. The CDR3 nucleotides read TGCAGTGCTAGAGATAGAGAACACCGAGGCGAGCAGTACTTC. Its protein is CSARDREHRGEQYF.